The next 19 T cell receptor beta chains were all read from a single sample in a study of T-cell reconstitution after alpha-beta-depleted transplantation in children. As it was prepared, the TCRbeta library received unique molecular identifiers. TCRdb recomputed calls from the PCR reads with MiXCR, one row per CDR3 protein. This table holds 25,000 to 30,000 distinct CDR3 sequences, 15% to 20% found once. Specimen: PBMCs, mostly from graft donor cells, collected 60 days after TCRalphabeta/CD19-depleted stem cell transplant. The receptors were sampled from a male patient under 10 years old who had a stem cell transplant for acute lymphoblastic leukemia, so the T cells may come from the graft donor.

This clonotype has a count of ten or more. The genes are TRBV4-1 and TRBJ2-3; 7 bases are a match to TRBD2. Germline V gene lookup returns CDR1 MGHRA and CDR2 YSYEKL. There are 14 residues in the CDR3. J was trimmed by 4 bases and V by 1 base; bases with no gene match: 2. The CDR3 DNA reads TGCGCCAGCAGCCAAGGGGGAGGGGCAGATACGCAGTATTTT. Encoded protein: CASSQGGGADTQYF.

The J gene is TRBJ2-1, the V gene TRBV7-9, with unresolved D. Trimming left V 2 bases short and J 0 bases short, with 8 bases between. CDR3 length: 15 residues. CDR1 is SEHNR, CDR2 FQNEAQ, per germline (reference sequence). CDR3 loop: CASSLWADSYNEQFF. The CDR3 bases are TGTGCCAGCAGCTTATGGGCAGACTCCTACAATGAGCAGTTCTTC.

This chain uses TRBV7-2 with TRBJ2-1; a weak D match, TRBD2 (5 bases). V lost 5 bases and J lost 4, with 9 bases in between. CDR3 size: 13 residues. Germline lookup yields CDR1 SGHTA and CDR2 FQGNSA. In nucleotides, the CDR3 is TGTGCCAGCAGCATTCTAGCTTACAATGAGCAGTTCTTC. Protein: CASSILAYNEQFF.

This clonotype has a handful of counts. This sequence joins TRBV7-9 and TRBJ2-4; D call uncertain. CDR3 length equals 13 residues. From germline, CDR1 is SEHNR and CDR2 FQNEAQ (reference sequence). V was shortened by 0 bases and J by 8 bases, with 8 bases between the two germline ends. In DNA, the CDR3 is TGTGCCAGCAGCTTAGCCGGACCGGACATTCAGTACTTC. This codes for CASSLAGPDIQYF.

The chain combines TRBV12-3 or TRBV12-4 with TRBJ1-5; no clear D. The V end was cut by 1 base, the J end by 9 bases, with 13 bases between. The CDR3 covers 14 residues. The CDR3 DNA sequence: TGTGCCAGCAGTTTAGAACTTAGGGTGTGGCCCCAGCATTTT. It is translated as CASSLELRVWPQHF.

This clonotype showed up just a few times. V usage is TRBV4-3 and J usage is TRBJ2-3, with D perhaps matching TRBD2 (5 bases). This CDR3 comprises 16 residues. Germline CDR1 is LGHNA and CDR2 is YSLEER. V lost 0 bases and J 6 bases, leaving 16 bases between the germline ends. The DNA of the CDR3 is TGCGCCAGCAGCCAAGATCCGTCCGGGATCGTTGATACGCAGTATTTT. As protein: CASSQDPSGIVDTQYF.

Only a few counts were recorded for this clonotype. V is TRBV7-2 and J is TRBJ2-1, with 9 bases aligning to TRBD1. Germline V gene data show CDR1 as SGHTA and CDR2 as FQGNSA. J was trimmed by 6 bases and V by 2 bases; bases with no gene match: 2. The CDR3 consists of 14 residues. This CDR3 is CASSLWDRVNEQFF. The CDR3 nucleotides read TGTGCCAGCAGCTTATGGGACAGGGTCAATGAGCAGTTCTTC. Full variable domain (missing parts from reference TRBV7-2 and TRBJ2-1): GAGVSQSPSNKVTEKGKDVELRCDPISGHTALYWYRQSLGQGLEFLIYFQGNSAPDKSGLPSDRFSAERTGGSVSTLTIQRTQQEDSAVYLCASSLWDRVNEQFFGPGTRLTVL.

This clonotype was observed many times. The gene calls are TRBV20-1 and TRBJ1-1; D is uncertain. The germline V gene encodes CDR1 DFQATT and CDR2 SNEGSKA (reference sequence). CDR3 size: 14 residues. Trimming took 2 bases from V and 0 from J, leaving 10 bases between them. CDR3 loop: CSARWVYMNTEAFF. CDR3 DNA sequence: TGCAGTGCTAGATGGGTCTACATGAACACTGAAGCTTTCTTT.

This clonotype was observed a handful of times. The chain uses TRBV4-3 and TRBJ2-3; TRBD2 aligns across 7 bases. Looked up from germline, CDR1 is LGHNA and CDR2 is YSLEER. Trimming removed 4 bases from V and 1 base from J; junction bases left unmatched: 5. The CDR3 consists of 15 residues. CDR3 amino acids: CASSPGGSGTDTQYF. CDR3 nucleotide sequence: TGCGCCAGCAGCCCGGGAGGAAGCGGCACAGATACGCAGTATTTT.

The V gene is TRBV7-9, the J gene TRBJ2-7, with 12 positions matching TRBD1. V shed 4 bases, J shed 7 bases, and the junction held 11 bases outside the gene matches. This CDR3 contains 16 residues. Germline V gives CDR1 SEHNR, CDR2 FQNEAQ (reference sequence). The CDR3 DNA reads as TGTGCCAGCAGCTCTCACCCGGGACAGGGGGCGCGGGAGCAGTACTTC. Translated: CASSSHPGQGAREQYF.

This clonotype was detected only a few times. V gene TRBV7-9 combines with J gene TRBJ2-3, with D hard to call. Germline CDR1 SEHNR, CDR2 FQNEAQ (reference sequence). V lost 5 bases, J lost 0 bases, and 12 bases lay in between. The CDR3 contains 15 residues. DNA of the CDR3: TGTGCCAGCAGCCCCCCCGGGCTCAGCACAGATACGCAGTATTTT. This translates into CASSPPGLSTDTQYF.

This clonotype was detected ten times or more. Here the CDR3 reads CASSATATKETQYF. CDR3 sequence (DNA): TGTGCCAGCAGCGCGACTGCTACCAAAGAGACCCAGTACTTC. The chain joins TRBV3-1 to TRBJ2-5; D is ambiguous. In germline, CDR1 is LGHDT, CDR2 YNNKEL (reference sequence). Trimming removed 5 bases from V and 3 bases from J, with 13 bases in between. The CDR3 is 14 residues long.

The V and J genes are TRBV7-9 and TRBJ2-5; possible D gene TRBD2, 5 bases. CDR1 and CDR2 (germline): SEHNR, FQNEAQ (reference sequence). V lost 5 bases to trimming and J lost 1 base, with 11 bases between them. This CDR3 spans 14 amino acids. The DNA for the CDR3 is TGTGCCAGCAGCCAATTGACTACCCAAGAGACCCAGTACTTC. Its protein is CASSQLTTQETQYF.

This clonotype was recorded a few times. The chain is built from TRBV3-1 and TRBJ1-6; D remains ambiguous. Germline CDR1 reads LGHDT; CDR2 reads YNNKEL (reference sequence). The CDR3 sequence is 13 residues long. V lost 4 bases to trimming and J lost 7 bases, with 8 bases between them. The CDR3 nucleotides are TGTGCCAGCAGCCGCCAGCGGAATTCACCCCTCCACTTT. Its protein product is CASSRQRNSPLHF.

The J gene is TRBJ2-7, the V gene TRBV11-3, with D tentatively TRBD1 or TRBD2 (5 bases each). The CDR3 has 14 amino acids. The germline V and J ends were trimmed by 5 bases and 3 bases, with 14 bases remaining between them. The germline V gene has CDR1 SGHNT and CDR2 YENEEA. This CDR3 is CASSLGTGIYEQYF. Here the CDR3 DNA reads TGTGCCAGCAGCCTTGGGACGGGGATCTACGAGCAGTACTTC.

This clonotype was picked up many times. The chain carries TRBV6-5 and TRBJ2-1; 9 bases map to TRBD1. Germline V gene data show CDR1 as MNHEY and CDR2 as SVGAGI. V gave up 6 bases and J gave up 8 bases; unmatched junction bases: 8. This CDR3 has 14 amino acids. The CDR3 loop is CASSRDRVRYEQFF. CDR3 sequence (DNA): TGTGCCAGCAGCAGGGACAGGGTGAGGTATGAGCAGTTCTTC.

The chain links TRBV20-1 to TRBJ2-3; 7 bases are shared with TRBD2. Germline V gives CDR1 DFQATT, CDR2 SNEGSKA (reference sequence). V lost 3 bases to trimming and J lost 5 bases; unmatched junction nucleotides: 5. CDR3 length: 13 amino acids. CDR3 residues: CSASGGRGDTQYF. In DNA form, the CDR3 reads TGCAGTGCTAGTGGCGGGAGAGGAGATACGCAGTATTTT.

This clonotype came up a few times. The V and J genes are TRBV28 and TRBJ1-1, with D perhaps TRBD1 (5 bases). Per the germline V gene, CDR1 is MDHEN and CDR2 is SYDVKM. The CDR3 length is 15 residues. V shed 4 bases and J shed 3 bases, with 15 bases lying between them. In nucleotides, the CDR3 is TGTGCCAGCAGTTCCCCTCTGGGAGGGGACACTGAAGCTTTCTTT. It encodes CASSSPLGGDTEAFF.

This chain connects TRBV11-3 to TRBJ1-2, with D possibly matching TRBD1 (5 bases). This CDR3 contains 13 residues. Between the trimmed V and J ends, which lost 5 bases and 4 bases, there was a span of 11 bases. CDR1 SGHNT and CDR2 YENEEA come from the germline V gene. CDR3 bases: TGTGCCAGCAGCCCCCAGGGCAGCTATGGCTACACCTTC. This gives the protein CASSPQGSYGYTF.